This TCR beta chain was sequenced in a study of blood T cell repertoires in COVID-19. V was trimmed by 5 bases and J by 8 bases, leaving 19 bases between them. CDR1 is SGHTA, CDR2 FQGTGA, per germline. The CDR3 totals 15 residues. Clones were read by immunoSEQ multiplex PCR, and TCRdb kept only the in-frame ones, dropping some. Among tens of thousands of clones, 88% were seen once, and the ten largest hold around 7.3%. The specimen was peripheral blood. The receptor comes from a woman aged 80 or older with acute or convalescent COVID-19. The chain employs TRBV7-3 and TRBJ2-1, with D uncertain. The CDR3 reads CASSPGAPRSHEQFF. As DNA, the CDR3 is TGTGCCAGCAGCCCGGGTGCCCCTCGGTCCCATGAGCAGTTCTTC.